This T cell receptor beta chain emerged from a study of T-cell memory formation after mild COVID-19. Study information: Clusters of TCRs were largely donor specific.

From 5'RACE with constant-segment primers came TCR alpha and TCR beta cDNA libraries that carried sample barcodes and UMIs. MiXCR, run by TCRdb on the 5' RACE reads, gives a single entry per CDR3 protein. The sample contains over 250,000 distinct CDR3 sequences, around 15% of which appear only once. This CDR3 spans 13 amino acids. Trimming took 8 bases from V and 4 from J, leaving 14 bases between them. Study-wide points: Cross-reactive memory apparently joined, as some responding clones appeared in pre-infection memory. Second-wave clones with a day 37 peak had unconfirmed SARS-CoV-2 specificity.

The sample holds many counts of this clonotype. Its specificity is unknown. The sequence derives from a man aged 18 to 29 who had mild COVID-19 (a few samples of this study predate the infection). Cell type and time point are not known. This chain connects TRBV12-3 or TRBV12-4 to TRBJ1-2; tentative D call: TRBD1 (6 bases). Sequences were obtained from PBMCs or a T cell subset sorted from them (not recorded which). The CDR3 protein is CASWVEGVYGYTF. CDR3 sequence (DNA): TGTGCCAGCTGGGTCGAGGGGGTCTATGGCTACACCTTC.